The entry below describes one TCR beta chain. The CDR3 contains 14 residues. The ends were cut back, 0 bases at V and 4 bases at J, with 9 bases in the middle. Germline-derived CDR1 and CDR2 are SNHLY and FYNNEI. This entry belongs to a study of blood T cell repertoires in COVID-19. Study details: Donors in the United States, Italy and Spain gave samples during acute or convalescent COVID-19. T cells, B-cell-depleted T cells, or PBMCs provided the cDNA or gDNA that served as material.

In the original workflow: Estimated nucleated cell counts came from reference gene primer amplification. The data were produced by immunoSEQ multiplex PCR, yet TCRdb's version contains in-frame clones alone and is incomplete. V and J calls plus clone size are reproduced from that table; the DNA served to infer D and trimming. The sample contains roughly 75,000 clones, around 90% of which appear only once. This TCR was recovered from a human donor in a cohort sampled during active COVID-19. The chain has TRBV2 and TRBJ1-2; D is ambiguous. The sequencing input was peripheral blood. For the CDR3, the DNA is TGTGCCAGCAGTGAAGCGCAGACTGCCTATGGCTACACCTTC. It is translated as CASSEAQTAYGYTF.